Shown below are 15 T cell receptor beta chains from a single sample sequenced in a study of blood T cell repertoires in COVID-19. TCRdb's copy holds only in-frame clones and misses some; the assay was immunoSEQ multiplex PCR. The repertoire consists of approximately 300,000 clones, with approximately 88% occurring once and the leading ten covering 6.4%. The specimen sequenced was peripheral blood. The receptors were sampled from a man younger than 35 who had recovered from COVID-19.

The gene calls are TRBV2 and TRBJ2-3; D call uncertain. The V gene lost 1 base and the J gene lost 0 bases, with 11 bases spanning the gap. The CDR3 loop spans 16 amino acids. In germline, CDR1 is SNHLY, CDR2 FYNNEI. The CDR3 DNA reads as TGTGCCAGCAGTGAAGATGAGAAATCTAGCACAGATACGCAGTATTTT. Protein sequence: CASSEDEKSSTDTQYF.

The J gene is TRBJ2-5, the V gene TRBV24-1; a weak D match, TRBD2 (5 bases). The V and J ends lost 3 bases and 2 bases respectively, with 12 bases between them. Germline V lookup: CDR1 KGHDR, CDR2 SFDVKD. CDR3 length: 15 amino acids. The CDR3 reads CATSDPGSGQETQYF. The CDR3 DNA is TGTGCCACCAGTGATCCCGGGTCGGGGCAAGAGACCCAGTACTTC.

V gene TRBV13 combines with J gene TRBJ1-4; a possible D gene is TRBD1 (5 bases). The V and J ends lost 5 bases and 7 bases respectively, with 11 bases between them. The CDR3 contains 13 residues. From germline, CDR1 is PRHDT and CDR2 FYEKMQ (reference sequence). The CDR3 coding sequence is TGTGCCAGCAGCCCGCGGGACGGTGAAAAACTGTTTTTT. Its protein product is CASSPRDGEKLFF. Supplemented by reference TRBV13 and TRBJ1-4, the full variable domain reads AAGVIQSPRHLIKEKRETATLKCYPIPRHDTVYWYQQGPGQDPQFLISFYEKMQSDKGSIPDRFSAQQFSDYHSELNMSSLELGDSALYFCASSPRDGEKLFFGSGTQLSVL.

This CDR3 reads CASSNYRTSGVPDTQYF. Written as DNA, the CDR3 is TGTGCCAGCAGCAACTATCGGACTAGCGGGGTCCCAGATACGCAGTATTTT. The V and J genes are TRBV3-1 (or the pseudogene TRBV3-2) and TRBJ2-3; TRBD2 matches at 12 bases. The ends lost 5 bases at V and 4 bases at J; junction bases unmatched: 10. Per germline, CDR1 LGHDT and CDR2 YNNKEL (reference sequence). The CDR3 runs 17 residues.

The chain links TRBV24-1 to TRBJ2-1, with 8 bases fitting TRBD1. After removal of 2 bases from V and 3 bases from J, the junction contained 5 bases not matched to a gene. The CDR3 contains 16 residues. Germline CDR1 is KGHDR and CDR2 is SFDVKD. The CDR3 coding sequence is TGTGCCACCAGTGATTCCGGACAGGGCGGCTACAATGAGCAGTTCTTC. This codes for CATSDSGQGGYNEQFF.

In this sample, this clone turned up once. This chain uses TRBV19 with TRBJ2-3; 9 nucleotides agree with TRBD2. Unmatched junction bases numbered 13, after V lost 6 bases and J lost 6 bases. The germline V gene has CDR1 LNHDA and CDR2 SQIVND (reference sequence). The CDR3 has 16 residues. CDR3 coding DNA: TGTGCCAGTAGCGATCGCGGGGGGGGAGGAACGGATACGCAGTATTTT. Its translation is CASSDRGGGGTDTQYF.

V and J are TRBV18 and TRBJ2-3, with D possibly matching TRBD2 (5 bases). Germline-derived CDR1 and CDR2 are KGHSH and LQKENI. The CDR3 length is 14 residues. Trimming removed 0 bases from V and 6 bases from J, with 10 bases in between. The DNA for the CDR3 is TGTGCCAGCTCACCACCGGGAGCCGGGGATACGCAGTATTTT. It codes for CASSPPGAGDTQYF. Variable domain in full (rest from reference TRBV18 and TRBJ2-3): NAGVMQNPRHLVRRRGQEARLRCSPMKGHSHVYWYRQLPEEGLKFMVYLQKENIIDESGMPKERFSAEFPKEGPSILRIQQVVRGDSAAYFCASSPPGAGDTQYFGPGTRLTVL.

Remarks on this clone: This same CDR3 is encoded by further DNA sequences in the sample. The chain has TRBV30 and TRBJ1-1; 8 nucleotides line up with TRBD1. Per the germline V gene, CDR1 is GTSNPN and CDR2 is SVGIG (reference sequence). The V segment lost 3 bases and the J segment 4 bases; nucleotides outside the gene matches: 4. This CDR3 comprises 13 residues. CDR3 sequence: CAWSATGGTEAFF. The CDR3 DNA reads as TGTGCCTGGAGCGCAACAGGGGGCACTGAAGCTTTCTTT.

The table lists this clone with a few counts. The chain couples TRBV7-3 to TRBJ1-2; no clear D. This CDR3 is 13 amino acids long. CDR1 SGHTA and CDR2 FQGTGA come from the germline V gene. Trimming shortened V by 3 bases and J by 8 bases, and 13 bases separated the two germline ends. CDR3 DNA: TGTGCCAGCAGCTTGGACGGGATCACGGGCTACACCTTC. This gives the protein CASSLDGITGYTF.

The chain uses TRBV10-3 and TRBJ1-4; 8 bases match TRBD1. Germline CDR1 and CDR2: ENHRY and SYGVKD. With V trimmed by 3 bases and J by 17 bases, 17 bases remained unmatched. The CDR3 contains 15 residues. This chain's CDR3 is CAISDSTRTGRHIFF. CDR3 nucleotide sequence: TGTGCCATCAGTGACTCAACACGGACAGGGAGGCACATCTTTTTT.

The J gene is TRBJ1-5, the V gene TRBV7-9, with D unresolved. Germline-derived CDR1 and CDR2 are SEHNR and FQNEAQ (reference sequence). V lost 5 bases and J 0 bases, leaving 8 bases between the germline ends. The CDR3 is made up of 14 amino acids. The CDR3 DNA follows: TGTGCCAGCAGCGCCGGGTTTAGCAATCAGCCCCAGCATTTT. This codes for CASSAGFSNQPQHF.

The sample holds a few counts of this clone. V usage is TRBV2 and J usage is TRBJ1-6; TRBD1 might be the D (5 bases). Deletions cut 6 bases from V and 7 bases from J, with 10 bases between. This CDR3 region has 13 residues. The germline gives CDR1 SNHLY, CDR2 FYNNEI. CDR3: CASRGLLNSPLHF. The CDR3 nucleotides are TGTGCCAGCAGGGGGCTACTGAATTCACCCCTCCACTTT.

This chain joins TRBV6-2 or TRBV6-3 and TRBJ2-1; 8 bases map to TRBD2. CDR3 length equals 16 residues. CDR1 and CDR2 from the germline V gene are MNHEY and SVGEGT. With V trimmed by 0 bases and J by 4 bases, 5 bases remained unmatched. CDR3 region: CASSYSGGRRYNEQFF. The CDR3 DNA reads as TGTGCCAGCAGTTACTCGGGCGGGAGGAGGTACAATGAGCAGTTCTTC.

The chain employs TRBV4-1 and TRBJ1-5; TRBD1 might be the D (5 bases). Trimming shortened V by 0 bases and J by 6 bases, and 12 bases separated the two germline ends. CDR1 is MGHRA, CDR2 YSYEKL, per germline. The CDR3 is 15 residues long. The CDR3 DNA reads as TGCGCCAGCAGCCAAGATCCGCAGGGCGGTCAGCCCCAGCATTTT. Translated, it gives CASSQDPQGGQPQHF.

As DNA, the CDR3 is TGTGCCAGCAGTTTAGACAGGCCTGAAGCTTTCTTT. Translated, it gives CASSLDRPEAFF. V usage is TRBV2 and J usage is TRBJ1-1; a possible D gene is TRBD1 (6 bases). The CDR3 has 12 residues. The V and J ends lost 5 bases and 6 bases respectively, with 10 bases between them. The germline V gene encodes CDR1 SNHLY and CDR2 FYNNEI.